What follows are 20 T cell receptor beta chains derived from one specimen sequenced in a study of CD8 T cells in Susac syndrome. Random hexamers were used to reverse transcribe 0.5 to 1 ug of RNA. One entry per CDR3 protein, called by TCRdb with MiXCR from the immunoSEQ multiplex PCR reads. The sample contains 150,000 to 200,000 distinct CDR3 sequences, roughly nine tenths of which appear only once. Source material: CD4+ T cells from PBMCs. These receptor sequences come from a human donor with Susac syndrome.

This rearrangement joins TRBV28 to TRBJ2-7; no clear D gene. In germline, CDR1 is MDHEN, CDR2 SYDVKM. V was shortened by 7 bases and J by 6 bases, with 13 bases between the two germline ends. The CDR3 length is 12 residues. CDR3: CASTKASPEQYF. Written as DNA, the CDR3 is TGTGCCAGCACAAAGGCCAGCCCCGAGCAGTACTTC.

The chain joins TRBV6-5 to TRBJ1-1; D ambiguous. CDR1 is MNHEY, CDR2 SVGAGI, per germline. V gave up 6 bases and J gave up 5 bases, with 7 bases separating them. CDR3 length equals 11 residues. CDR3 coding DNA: TGTGCCAGCAGGAGAGGGACTGAAGCTTTCTTT. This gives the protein CASRRGTEAFF.

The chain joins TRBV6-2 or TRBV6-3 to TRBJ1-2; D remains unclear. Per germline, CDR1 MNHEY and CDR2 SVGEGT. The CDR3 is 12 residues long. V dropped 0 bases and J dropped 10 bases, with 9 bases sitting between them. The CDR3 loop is CASSYSIRDYTF. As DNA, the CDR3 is TGTGCCAGCAGTTACTCGATTAGGGACTACACCTTC.

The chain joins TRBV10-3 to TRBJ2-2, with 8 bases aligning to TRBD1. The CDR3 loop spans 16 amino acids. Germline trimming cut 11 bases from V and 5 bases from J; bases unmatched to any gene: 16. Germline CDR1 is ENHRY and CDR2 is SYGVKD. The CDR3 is CAAKGVQGVGTGELFF. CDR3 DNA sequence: TGTGCCGCAAAAGGGGTACAGGGGGTCGGGACCGGGGAGCTGTTTTTT.

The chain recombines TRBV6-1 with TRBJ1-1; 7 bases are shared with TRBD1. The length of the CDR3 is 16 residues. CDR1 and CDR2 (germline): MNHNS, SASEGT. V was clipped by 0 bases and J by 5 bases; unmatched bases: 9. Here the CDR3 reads CASSEAPGAGGTEAFF. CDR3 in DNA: TGTGCCAGCAGTGAAGCGCCGGGGGCAGGGGGTACTGAAGCTTTCTTT.

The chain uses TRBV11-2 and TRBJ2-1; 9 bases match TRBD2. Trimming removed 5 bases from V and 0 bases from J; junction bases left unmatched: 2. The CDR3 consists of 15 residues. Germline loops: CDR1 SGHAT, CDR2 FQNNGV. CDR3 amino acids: CASSQLAGSYNEQFF. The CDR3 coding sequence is TGTGCCAGCAGCCAACTAGCGGGCTCCTACAATGAGCAGTTCTTC.

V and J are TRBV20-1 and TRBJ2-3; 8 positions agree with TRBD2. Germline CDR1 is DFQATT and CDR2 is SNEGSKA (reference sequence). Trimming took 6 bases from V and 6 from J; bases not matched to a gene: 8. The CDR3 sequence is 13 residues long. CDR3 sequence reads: CSAGAGGLDTQYF. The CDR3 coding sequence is TGCAGTGCAGGGGCGGGGGGATTGGATACGCAGTATTTT.

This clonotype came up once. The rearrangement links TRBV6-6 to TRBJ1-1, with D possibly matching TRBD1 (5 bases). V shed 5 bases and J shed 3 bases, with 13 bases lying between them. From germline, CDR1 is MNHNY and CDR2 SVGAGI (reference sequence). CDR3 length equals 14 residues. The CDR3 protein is CASSLPPGHTEAFF. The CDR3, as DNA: TGTGCCAGCAGTCTCCCCCCGGGGCACACTGAAGCTTTCTTT.

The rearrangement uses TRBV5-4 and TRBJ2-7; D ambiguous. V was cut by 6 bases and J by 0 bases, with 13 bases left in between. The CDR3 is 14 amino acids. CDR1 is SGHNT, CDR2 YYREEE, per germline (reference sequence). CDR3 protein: CASMTGPSSYEQYF. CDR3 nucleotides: TGTGCCAGCATGACGGGCCCAAGCTCCTACGAGCAGTACTTC.

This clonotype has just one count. The CDR3 coding sequence is TGTGCCAGCACCCAGGGGTATGGCTACACCTTC. Translating it yields CASTQGYGYTF. This chain links TRBV6-6 with TRBJ1-2, with TRBD1 as a possible D gene (6 bases). Trimming removed 7 bases from V and 5 bases from J, with 8 bases in between. CDR3 length equals 11 residues. In germline, CDR1 is MNHNY, CDR2 SVGAGI (reference sequence).

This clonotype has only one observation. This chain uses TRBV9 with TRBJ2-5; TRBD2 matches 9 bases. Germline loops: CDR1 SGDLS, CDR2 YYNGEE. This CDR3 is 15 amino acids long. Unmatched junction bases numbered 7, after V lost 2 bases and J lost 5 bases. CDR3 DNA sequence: TGTGCCAGCAGCGTGGCCTTAGCGGGGGTGGAGACCCAGTACTTC. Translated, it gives CASSVALAGVETQYF.

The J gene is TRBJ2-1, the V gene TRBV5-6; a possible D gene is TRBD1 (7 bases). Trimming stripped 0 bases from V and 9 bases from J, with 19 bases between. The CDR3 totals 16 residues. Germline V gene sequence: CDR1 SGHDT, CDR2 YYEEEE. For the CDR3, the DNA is TGTGCCAGCAGCTTGGGTGTGTCAGGGGGGTCGGCTGAGCAGTTCTTC. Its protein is CASSLGVSGGSAEQFF. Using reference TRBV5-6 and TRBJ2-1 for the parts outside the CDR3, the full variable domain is DAGVTQSPTHLIKTRGQQVTLRCSPKSGHDTVSWYQQALGQGPQFIFQYYEEEERQRGNFPDRFSGHQFPNYSSELNVNALLLGDSALYLCASSLGVSGGSAEQFFGPGTRLTVL.

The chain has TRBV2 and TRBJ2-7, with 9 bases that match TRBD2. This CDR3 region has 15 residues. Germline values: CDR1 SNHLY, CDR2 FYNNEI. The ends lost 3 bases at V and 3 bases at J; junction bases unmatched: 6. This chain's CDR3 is CASSDSGRGGYEQYF. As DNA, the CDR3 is TGTGCCAGCAGTGATTCCGGGCGGGGGGGCTACGAGCAGTACTTC.

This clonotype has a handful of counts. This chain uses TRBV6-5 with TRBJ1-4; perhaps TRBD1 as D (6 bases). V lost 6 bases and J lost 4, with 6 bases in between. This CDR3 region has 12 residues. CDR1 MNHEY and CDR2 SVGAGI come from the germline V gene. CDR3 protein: CASRQGNEKLFF. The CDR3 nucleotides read TGTGCCAGCAGACAGGGTAATGAAAAACTGTTTTTT.

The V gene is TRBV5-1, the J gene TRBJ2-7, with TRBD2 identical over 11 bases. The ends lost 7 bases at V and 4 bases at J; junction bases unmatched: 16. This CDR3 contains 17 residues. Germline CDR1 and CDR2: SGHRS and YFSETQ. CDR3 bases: TGCGCCAGCTCCCGGGACAGCGGACTAGCGGGCGGATACGAGCAGTACTTC. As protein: CASSRDSGLAGGYEQYF.

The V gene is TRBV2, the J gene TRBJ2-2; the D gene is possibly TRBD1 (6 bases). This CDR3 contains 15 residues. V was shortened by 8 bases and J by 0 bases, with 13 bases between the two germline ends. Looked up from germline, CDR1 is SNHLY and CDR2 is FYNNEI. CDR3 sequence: CASVEDSANTGELFF. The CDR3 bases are TGTGCCAGCGTCGAGGACAGCGCGAACACCGGGGAGCTGTTTTTT.

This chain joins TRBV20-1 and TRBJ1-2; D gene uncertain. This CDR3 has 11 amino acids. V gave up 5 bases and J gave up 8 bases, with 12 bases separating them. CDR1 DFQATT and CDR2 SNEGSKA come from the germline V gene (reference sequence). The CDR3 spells CSAPLTVGYTF. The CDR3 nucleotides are TGCAGTGCTCCTCTTACGGTCGGCTACACCTTC.

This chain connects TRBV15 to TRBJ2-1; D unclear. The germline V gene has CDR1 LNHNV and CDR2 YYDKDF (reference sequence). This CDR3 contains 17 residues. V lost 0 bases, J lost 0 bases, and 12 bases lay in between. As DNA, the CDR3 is TGTGCCACCAGCAGAGATTCAGGCGGCAGCTCCTACAATGAGCAGTTCTTC. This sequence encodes CATSRDSGGSSYNEQFF.

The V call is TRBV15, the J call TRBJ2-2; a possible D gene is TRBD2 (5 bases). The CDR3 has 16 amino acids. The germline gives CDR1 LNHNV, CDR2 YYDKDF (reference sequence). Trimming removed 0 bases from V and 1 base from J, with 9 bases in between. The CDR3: CATSRDTAVNTGELFF. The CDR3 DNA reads TGTGCCACCAGCAGAGATACAGCGGTGAACACCGGGGAGCTGTTTTTT.

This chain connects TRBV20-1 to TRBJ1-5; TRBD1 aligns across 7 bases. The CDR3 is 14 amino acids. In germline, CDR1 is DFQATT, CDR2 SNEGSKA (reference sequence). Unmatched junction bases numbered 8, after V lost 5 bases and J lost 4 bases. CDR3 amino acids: CSAGRTGGNQPQHF. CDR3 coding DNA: TGCAGTGCTGGTCGGACAGGAGGAAATCAGCCCCAGCATTTT.